Below, 21 T cell receptor beta chains from the same sample are listed, as sequenced in a study of T cell responses to AZD1222 COVID-19 vaccine. Clones were sequenced by immunoSEQ multiplex PCR, and TCRdb holds only the in-frame ones, with some missing. In all, the sample yields about 140,000 clones. The sample was peripheral blood. The receptors were sampled from an adult in good health.

The gene calls are TRBV9 and TRBJ2-2; D ambiguous. The CDR3 runs 14 residues. Trimming pared 4 bases from V and 3 bases from J, leaving 10 bases between. Germline values: CDR1 SGDLS, CDR2 YYNGEE. CDR3 nucleotides: TGTGCCAGCAGCACCTTGTGGGACACCGGGGAGCTGTTTTTT. Translation gives CASSTLWDTGELFF.

The chain recombines TRBV7-2 with TRBJ1-3; D not resolved. Trimming removed 2 bases from V and 4 bases from J, with 9 bases in between. CDR3 length: 14 residues. Germline V gene data show CDR1 as SGHTA and CDR2 as FQGNSA. Written as DNA, the CDR3 is TGTGCCAGCAGCTTACCGGGTTTAGGAAACACCATATATTTT. The encoded protein is CASSLPGLGNTIYF.

This chain connects TRBV3-1 (or the pseudogene TRBV3-2) to TRBJ1-5, with D possibly matching TRBD1 (5 bases). Trimming pared 4 bases from V and 6 bases from J, leaving 10 bases between. The CDR3 has 13 residues. Germline V gene lookup returns CDR1 LGHDT and CDR2 YNNKEL (reference sequence). The CDR3 DNA is TGTGCCAGCAGCCCAGGGAAGGCTCAGCCCCAGCATTTT. Translating it yields CASSPGKAQPQHF.

The rearrangement joins TRBV11-3 to TRBJ2-7; the D call may be TRBD1 or TRBD2 (5 bases each). CDR3 length equals 15 residues. CDR1 and CDR2 from the germline V gene are SGHNT and YENEEA. Trimming stripped 1 base from V and 0 bases from J, with 10 bases between. In DNA, the CDR3 is TGTGCCAGCAGCTTAGGAGGGGCCAGCTCCTACGAGCAGTACTTC. It translates to CASSLGGASSYEQYF. Using reference TRBV11-3 and TRBJ2-7 for the parts outside the CDR3, the full variable domain is EAGVVQSPRYKIIEKKQPVAFWCNPISGHNTLYWYLQNLGQGPELLIRYENEEAVDDSQLPKDRFSAERLKGVDSTLKIQPAELGDSAVYLCASSLGGASSYEQYFGPGTRLTVT.

This chain joins TRBV7-2 and TRBJ2-1; no reliable D call. The germline gives CDR1 SGHTA, CDR2 FQGNSA. The CDR3 extends over 15 amino acids. The V end was cut by 1 base, the J end by 4 bases, with 11 bases between. The CDR3 DNA sequence: TGTGCCAGCAGCTTAGACACAGCCGGGTACAATGAGCAGTTCTTC. Protein product: CASSLDTAGYNEQFF.

V gene TRBV20-1 combines with J gene TRBJ1-5; D is perhaps TRBD1 (6 bases). This CDR3 contains 10 residues. V dropped 6 bases and J dropped 11 bases, with 11 bases sitting between them. Germline assignment: CDR1 DFQATT and CDR2 SNEGSKA (reference sequence). CDR3 sequence reads: CSARGLSQHF. The DNA for the CDR3 is TGCAGTGCCAGGGGTTTGTCCCAGCATTTT.

The chain uses TRBV7-2 and TRBJ1-5; no firm D call. The CDR3 is 13 amino acids. Trimming pared 5 bases from V and 5 bases from J, leaving 10 bases between. The germline gives CDR1 SGHTA, CDR2 FQGNSA. In DNA, the CDR3 is TGTGCCAGCAGCCCGCGAAGGGATCAGCCCCAGCATTTT. Protein: CASSPRRDQPQHF.

This chain uses TRBV10-3 with TRBJ1-4; D remains unclear. V was trimmed by 3 bases and J by 5 bases, leaving 4 bases between them. The germline V gene has CDR1 ENHRY and CDR2 SYGVKD. The CDR3 consists of 12 residues. The CDR3 bases are TGTGCCATCAGTGAAAGGAATGAAAAACTGTTTTTT. Residues: CAISERNEKLFF.

The chain joins TRBV6-2 or TRBV6-3 to TRBJ1-4, with D unresolved. V was shortened by 2 bases and J by 15 bases, with 22 bases between the two germline ends. CDR1 and CDR2 from the germline V gene are MNHEY and SVGEGT. The CDR3 runs to 15 residues. CDR3 in amino acids: CASSYVPAAFPDLFF. For the CDR3, the DNA is TGTGCCAGCAGTTACGTCCCCGCAGCCTTCCCGGATTTGTTTTTT.

This chain connects TRBV9 to TRBJ2-3, with TRBD2 matching over 14 bases. This CDR3 region has 14 residues. CDR1 is SGDLS and CDR2 is YYNGEE in the germline V gene. J lost 8 bases, V lost 4 bases, and 3 bases had no gene match. CDR3 amino acids: CASSWGTSGGTQYF. The CDR3 bases are TGTGCCAGCAGCTGGGGGACTAGCGGGGGTACGCAGTATTTT.

This chain connects TRBV2 to TRBJ2-3, with D possibly TRBD1 on 5 matching bases. The CDR3 runs 13 residues. V shed 2 bases and J shed 6 bases, with 9 bases lying between them. CDR1 is SNHLY and CDR2 is FYNNEI in the germline V gene. The CDR3 reads CASSEWTRDTQYF. The DNA for the CDR3 is TGTGCCAGCAGTGAATGGACACGGGATACGCAGTATTTT.

The V and J genes are TRBV5-1 and TRBJ2-2; the match to TRBD1 covers 8 bases. J gave up 3 bases and V 4 bases, and 5 bases lay outside the gene matches. Germline CDR1 reads SGHRS; CDR2 reads YFSETQ. The CDR3 covers 15 residues. CDR3 nucleotides: TGCGCCAGCAGCATATCAGGGGGCTACACCGGGGAGCTGTTTTTT. Translation: CASSISGGYTGELFF.

The DNA of the CDR3 is TGTGCCAGCAGTTACTCGACCGTCGGGACAGGGGCGTCTGGGGCCAACGTCCTGACTTTC. Amino acids: CASSYSTVGTGASGANVLTF. The chain is built from TRBV6-2 or TRBV6-3 and TRBJ2-6, with 10 bases aligning to TRBD1. Germline V gives CDR1 MNHEY, CDR2 SVGEGT. The CDR3 length is 20 residues. The V and J ends lost 0 bases and 1 base, in that order; junction bases with no gene match: 9.

The rearrangement joins TRBV12-5 to TRBJ2-2, with a possible D match to TRBD1 (6 bases). This CDR3 is built from 21 residues. Germline CDR1 and CDR2: LGHNT and FRNRAP. Trimming pared 4 bases from V and 1 base from J, leaving 28 bases between. CDR3 sequence: CASGSPPDSRPSGKNTGELFF. In nucleotides, the CDR3 is TGTGCTAGTGGTTCCCCCCCGGACAGCCGACCTTCCGGCAAGAACACCGGGGAGCTGTTTTTT.

The chain combines TRBV6-1 with TRBJ2-5, with a tentative D call TRBD1 (6 bases). The germline V gene encodes CDR1 MNHNS and CDR2 SASEGT. The CDR3 spans 15 residues. V was trimmed by 1 base and J by 5 bases, leaving 14 bases between them. The CDR3 DNA is TGTGCCAGCAGTGAAGTTGAGGAACAGGGTGAGACCCAGTACTTC. This gives the protein CASSEVEEQGETQYF.

V usage is TRBV27 and J usage is TRBJ2-7; tentative D call: TRBD1 (5 bases). Germline V gene sequence: CDR1 MNHEY, CDR2 SMNVEV (reference sequence). The CDR3 has 11 amino acids. V was shortened by 8 bases and J by 2 bases, with 7 bases between the two germline ends. CDR3 nucleotides: TGTGCCAGCGGGGCCACCTACGAGCAGTACTTC. This encodes CASGATYEQYF.

The J gene is TRBJ1-1, the V gene TRBV5-1, with a possible D match to TRBD1 (6 bases). In germline, CDR1 is SGHRS, CDR2 YFSETQ. This CDR3 comprises 13 residues. The V end lost 4 bases, the J end lost 4 bases, and 11 bases lay between the germline ends. The CDR3 bases are TGCGCCAGCAGCGAACAGGGTCCCACTGAAGCTTTCTTT. It codes for CASSEQGPTEAFF.

This sequence joins TRBV5-6 and TRBJ1-1; no clear D. The V gene's germline CDR1 is SGHDT and CDR2 YYEEEE. V shed 0 bases and J shed 1 base, with 7 bases lying between them. This CDR3 is 14 amino acids long. The CDR3 region has the DNA TGTGCCAGCAGCTTGGCGCGGACGAACACTGAAGCTTTCTTT. This gives the protein CASSLARTNTEAFF.

The V gene is TRBV29-1, the J gene TRBJ2-3; TRBD2 agrees at 7 bases. The V segment lost 7 bases and the J segment 0 bases; nucleotides outside the gene matches: 10. The CDR3 totals 15 residues. Germline CDR1 SQVTM, CDR2 ANQGSEA. CDR3 in amino acids: CSGRAGLTSTDTQYF. The CDR3 nucleotides read TGCAGCGGAAGGGCGGGACTAACTAGCACAGATACGCAGTATTTT.

The J gene is TRBJ1-2, the V gene TRBV6-1, with D perhaps matching TRBD1 (5 bases). The CDR3 spans 15 residues. The V and J ends lost 3 bases and 7 bases respectively, with 18 bases between them. Germline V CDR1 and CDR2: MNHNS, SASEGT. As DNA, the CDR3 is TGTGCCAGCAGTGATATGGGGCGGAGGGCCCTTGGCTACACCTTC. This sequence encodes CASSDMGRRALGYTF.

The chain's CDR3 is CASSQQGQALNEKLFF. The CDR3 DNA reads TGTGCCAGCTCACAACAAGGACAGGCCCTTAATGAAAAACTGTTTTTT. V usage is TRBV18 and J usage is TRBJ1-4; 7 bases map to TRBD1. This CDR3 has 16 amino acids. Germline-derived CDR1 and CDR2 are KGHSH and LQKENI. Unmatched junction bases numbered 9, after V lost 4 bases and J lost 4 bases.